A single sample is the source of the 27 T cell receptor beta chains below, sequenced in a study of glioma-infiltrating T cells after dendritic cell vaccination. Documented time point: after dendritic cell vaccination, including at tumor progression/relapse. Sequencing was performed with immunoSEQ multiplex PCR; in TCRdb, only in-frame clones are kept and a portion is missing. The sample lists about 65,000 clones; about nine tenths were seen once. This material consisted of blood, taken after dendritic cell vaccination. The receptors come from a human donor with glioblastoma.

Here the CDR3 DNA reads TGTGCCAGCAGCCGACGCCTGGCAGGGGCCATGAACACTGAAGCTTTCTTT. Its protein product is CASSRRLAGAMNTEAFF. The rearrangement joins TRBV14 to TRBJ1-1; a weak D match, TRBD1 (6 bases). CDR1 SGHDN and CDR2 FVKESK come from the germline V gene. V was trimmed by 4 bases and J by 0 bases, leaving 18 bases between them. The CDR3 loop spans 17 amino acids.

This CDR3 is CASRQDSYAGELFF. The CDR3 DNA follows: TGTGCCAGTAGACAGGACAGTTACGCCGGGGAGCTGTTTTTT. The rearrangement links TRBV6-4 to TRBJ2-2; a possible D gene is TRBD1 (6 bases). Germline-derived CDR1 and CDR2 are MRHNA and SNTAGT. Trimming took off 9 bases at V and 6 bases at J, with 17 bases between the two ends. CDR3 length: 14 residues.

J is TRBJ1-5 and V is TRBV6-1; the D is unclear. The CDR3 totals 12 residues. Trimming stripped 7 bases from V and 2 bases from J, with 6 bases between. The germline CDR1 and CDR2 sequences are MNHNS and SASEGT. The CDR3 region has the DNA TGTGCCAGCAAGAGGGGCAATCAGCCCCAGCATTTT. Amino acid sequence: CASKRGNQPQHF.

The genes are TRBV25-1 and TRBJ1-2; 7 bases line up with TRBD1. This CDR3 has 14 amino acids. In germline, CDR1 is MGHDK, CDR2 SYGVNS. V lost 5 bases, J lost 4 bases, and 7 bases stayed unmatched. CDR3 residues: CASSQTGSSYGYTF. The CDR3 coding sequence is TGTGCCAGCAGTCAGACAGGGTCCTCCTATGGCTACACCTTC.

This clone was seen more than once but under ten times. The rearrangement links TRBV18 to TRBJ1-2; 7 bases map to TRBD1. V lost 0 bases and J lost 0; bases outside the gene matches: 1. The CDR3 has 15 amino acids. Germline CDR1 is KGHSH and CDR2 is LQKENI. CDR3 region: CASSPPQGANYGYTF. The DNA of the CDR3 is TGTGCCAGCTCACCACCGCAGGGGGCTAACTATGGCTACACCTTC.

Relative to its sample, this clone is medium-sized. The chain carries TRBV6-6 and TRBJ1-2; tentative D call: TRBD1 (5 bases). From germline, CDR1 is MNHNY and CDR2 SVGAGI (reference sequence). Trimming left V 7 bases short and J 3 bases short, with 15 bases between. This CDR3 contains 14 residues. The CDR3 here is CASNSQGGDYGYTF. The CDR3, as DNA: TGTGCCAGCAATTCCCAGGGTGGTGACTATGGCTACACCTTC.

In this sample, this clone turned up once. CDR3 in amino acids: CASSQDGAGARSPLHF. DNA for the CDR3: TGTGCCAGCAGCCAAGACGGGGCAGGGGCTAGGTCACCCCTCCACTTT. The chain recombines TRBV14 with TRBJ1-6; D perhaps matches TRBD1 (6 bases). The V and J ends lost 0 bases and 10 bases respectively, with 16 bases between them. The germline CDR1 and CDR2 sequences are SGHDN and FVKESK. The CDR3 extends over 16 amino acids.

The CDR3 nucleotides read TGTGCCAGCAGTCCGTTCTCTAGCGGATTTCAAGAGACCCAGTACTTC. Encoded protein: CASSPFSSGFQETQYF. The rearrangement uses TRBV2 and TRBJ2-5, with 7 bases that match TRBD2. This CDR3 region has 16 residues. With 5 bases clipped from V and 2 bases from J, the junction kept 11 bases outside the gene matches. Germline CDR1 is SNHLY and CDR2 is FYNNEI.

The V call is TRBV28, the J call TRBJ1-2; 7 bases fit TRBD1. The CDR3 covers 14 residues. V lost 6 bases and J lost 1; bases outside the gene matches: 5. The germline V gene encodes CDR1 MDHEN and CDR2 SYDVKM. The DNA of the CDR3 is TGTGCCAGCAGGTCTCCAGGGGGTAACTATGGCTACACCTTC. The encoded protein is CASRSPGGNYGYTF.

This clone occurred a few times. Written as DNA, the CDR3 is TGTGCCAGCAGTGAAATATCTAGCGACACGTCGGGACAGCTCTATGGCTACACCTTC. This translates into CASSEISSDTSGQLYGYTF. The chain carries TRBV6-1 and TRBJ1-2; 7 bases map to TRBD1. V lost 2 bases and J lost 4; bases outside the gene matches: 19. Germline loops: CDR1 MNHNS, CDR2 SASEGT. The CDR3 loop spans 19 amino acids.

The chain is built from TRBV12-5 and TRBJ2-1; the D gene is possibly TRBD1 (6 bases). V lost 5 bases, J lost 2 bases, and 13 bases lay in between. CDR1 LGHNT and CDR2 FRNRAP come from the germline V gene. The CDR3 has 15 amino acids. The CDR3 spells CASGTLRGTYNEQFF. The CDR3 DNA sequence: TGTGCTAGTGGTACACTCAGGGGCACCTACAATGAGCAGTTCTTC.

The gene calls are TRBV9 and TRBJ2-5; 7 bases fit TRBD1. Germline CDR1 and CDR2: SGDLS and YYNGEE. CDR3 length: 17 amino acids. V was pared by 1 base and J by 2 bases, with 11 bases of the junction left unmatched. CDR3 nucleotide sequence: TGTGCCAGCAGCGTAATATCCTCGGGACAGCGTCAAGAGACCCAGTACTTC. Its translation is CASSVISSGQRQETQYF.

The rearrangement uses TRBV30 and TRBJ1-5; 7 bases fit TRBD1. The CDR3 totals 12 residues. V trimming: 1 base; J trimming: 8 bases; junction bases outside the gene matches: 2. Germline V gene data show CDR1 as GTSNPN and CDR2 as SVGIG (reference sequence). CDR3 amino acids: CAWSAGGKPQHF. CDR3 nucleotide sequence: TGTGCCTGGAGTGCAGGGGGGAAGCCCCAGCATTTT.

This clone was found a few times. The chain is built from TRBV6-4 and TRBJ2-5; the match to TRBD2 covers 8 bases. CDR1 and CDR2 (germline): MRHNA, SNTAGT. This CDR3 has 14 residues. J was trimmed by 4 bases and V by 3 bases; bases with no gene match: 4. The CDR3 region has the DNA TGTGCCAGCAGTGAGGCGGGAGGTTCAGAGACCCAGTACTTC. It translates to CASSEAGGSETQYF.

This clone showed up just once. The rearrangement uses TRBV11-3 and TRBJ2-5; 13 nucleotides agree with TRBD2. J lost 3 bases, V lost 5 bases, and 3 bases had no gene match. The germline CDR1 and CDR2 sequences are SGHNT and YENEEA. This CDR3 has 15 residues. CDR3 DNA sequence: TGTGCCAGCAGCCCAGGACTAGCGGGAGAAGAGACCCAGTACTTC. The encoded protein is CASSPGLAGEETQYF.

The chain couples TRBV7-9 to TRBJ2-7; 7 positions match TRBD2. J lost 0 bases, V lost 3 bases, and 5 bases had no gene match. Per the germline V gene, CDR1 is SEHNR and CDR2 is FQNEAQ (reference sequence). CDR3 length equals 15 residues. The CDR3 reads CASSLSGVSSYEQYF. DNA of the CDR3: TGTGCCAGCAGCTTGAGCGGGGTGAGCTCCTACGAGCAGTACTTC.

CDR3 sequence: CAISDGQNEKLFF. The CDR3 DNA follows: TGTGCCATCAGTGACGGACAAAATGAAAAACTGTTTTTT. This sequence joins TRBV10-3 and TRBJ1-4, with a weak D call TRBD1 (5 bases). Trimming pared 3 bases from V and 5 bases from J, leaving 7 bases between. The CDR3 is 13 amino acids. Germline assignment: CDR1 ENHRY and CDR2 SYGVKD.

This clone has just one count. The rearrangement uses TRBV18 and TRBJ1-2; D uncertain. Germline CDR1 and CDR2: KGHSH and LQKENI. Trimming stripped 3 bases from V and 8 bases from J, with 7 bases between. This CDR3 comprises 11 residues. CDR3 protein: CASSPFRGYTF. The CDR3 nucleotides are TGTGCCAGCTCACCCTTCAGGGGCTACACCTTC.

This sequence joins TRBV18 and TRBJ1-1; tentative D call: TRBD1 (5 bases). CDR1 and CDR2 (germline): KGHSH, LQKENI. Between the trimmed V and J ends, which lost 4 bases and 7 bases, there was a span of 13 bases. This CDR3 region has 13 residues. CDR3 protein: CASSLSPDSEAFF. The CDR3 DNA follows: TGTGCCAGCTCACTTTCTCCTGACAGTGAAGCTTTCTTT.

The sample holds a few counts of this clone. J is TRBJ2-7 and V is TRBV19, with D perhaps TRBD1 (7 bases). This CDR3 has 11 amino acids. CDR1 LNHDA and CDR2 SQIVND come from the germline V gene (reference sequence). The V and J ends lost 9 bases and 3 bases respectively, with 9 bases between them. Here the CDR3 reads CASQGGYEQYF. The CDR3 DNA follows: TGTGCCAGCCAGGGGGGCTACGAGCAGTACTTC.

The rearrangement links TRBV5-1 to TRBJ1-4; maybe TRBD1 (6 bases). Germline V gene sequence: CDR1 SGHRS, CDR2 YFSETQ. Trimming removed 3 bases from V and 8 bases from J, with 11 bases in between. This CDR3 comprises 13 residues. Here the CDR3 reads CASSSTGSEKLFF. Here the CDR3 DNA reads TGCGCCAGCAGCTCCACAGGGTCCGAAAAACTGTTTTTT.

This clone has just a few counts. The chain employs TRBV5-1 and TRBJ1-5; the D gene is possibly TRBD1 (5 bases). The CDR3 consists of 13 residues. V lost 3 bases and J 4 bases, leaving 8 bases between the germline ends. In germline, CDR1 is SGHRS, CDR2 YFSETQ. The CDR3 region has the DNA TGCGCCAGCAGCTCGTCAGGGAATCAGCCCCAGCATTTT. It encodes CASSSSGNQPQHF.

This chain links TRBV6-6 with TRBJ1-1, with a weak D call TRBD1 (6 bases). The germline V gene encodes CDR1 MNHNY and CDR2 SVGAGI (reference sequence). V lost 6 bases and J lost 4, with 6 bases in between. This CDR3 is 11 amino acids long. The CDR3 sequence is CASRQGTEAFF. CDR3 DNA sequence: TGTGCCAGCAGACAGGGCACTGAAGCTTTCTTT.

The chain uses TRBV6-5 and TRBJ2-3, with D perhaps TRBD2 (6 bases). Germline CDR1 reads MNHEY; CDR2 reads SVGAGI. This CDR3 has 12 amino acids. V shed 6 bases and J shed 11 bases, with 15 bases lying between them. In DNA form, the CDR3 reads TGTGCCAGCAGCCGGCGACTAGAGCGGCAGTATTTT. It is translated as CASSRRLERQYF.

The CDR3 region is CASRDRWGQGSTGELFF. CDR3 nucleotide sequence: TGTGCCAGCAGGGACCGATGGGGACAGGGAAGCACCGGGGAGCTGTTTTTT. The V call is TRBV7-8, the J call TRBJ2-2, with 9 positions matching TRBD1. The trim removed 6 bases at V and 4 bases at J, leaving 12 bases unmatched. This CDR3 spans 17 amino acids. Germline CDR1 is SGHVS and CDR2 is FQNEAQ.

In its sample, this clone was seen a few times. J is TRBJ1-1 and V is TRBV9; 12 bases fit TRBD1. Germline CDR1 is SGDLS and CDR2 is YYNGEE. Trimming took 4 bases from V and 6 from J; bases not matched to a gene: 4. This CDR3 region has 14 residues. As DNA, the CDR3 is TGTGCCAGCAGCATAGGGACAGGGGGCGCTGAAGCTTTCTTT. Residues: CASSIGTGGAEAFF.

The rearrangement joins TRBV5-4 to TRBJ1-2; 9 nucleotides match TRBD1. There are 15 residues in the CDR3. CDR1 is SGHNT and CDR2 is YYREEE in the germline V gene (reference sequence). V was pared by 0 bases and J by 6 bases, with 6 bases of the junction left unmatched. The CDR3 reads CASSLVRQGDDGYTF. Written as DNA, the CDR3 is TGTGCCAGCAGCTTGGTTCGACAGGGGGACGATGGCTACACCTTC.